The rows below give T cell receptor beta chains drawn from one sample of a study of cytomegalovirus exposure and HLA in healthy donors. Some clones are missing from TCRdb's copy, which holds only in-frame ones; the method was immunoSEQ multiplex PCR. The data contain tens of thousands of clones, more than 65% of them singletons. The sample consisted of PBMCs. These receptors were collected from a girl aged 2-9 years in good health and CMV-seropositive. Both conserved end residues are part of each CDR3. D genes are given only for firm matches. Only part of the rows carry a size: once, few, many, or a class if the clone is expanded.

V gene	D gene	clone size	J gene	CDR3 length	CDR3 DNA	CDR3 protein
TRBV30	.	.	TRBJ2-3	13	TGTGCCTGGAGTTTGAGTGTCACAGATACGCAGTATTTT	CAWSLSVTDTQYF
TRBV7-2	TRBD1	.	TRBJ1-4	14	TGTGCCAGCAGCTTCGGACAGGGGGCGGAAAAACTGTTTTTT	CASSFGQGAEKLFF
TRBV29-1	.	.	TRBJ2-7	13	TGCAGCGGACAGAAGCCGGGTACATACGAGCAGTACTTC	CSGQKPGTYEQYF
TRBV30	TRBD2	.	TRBJ2-7	15	TGTGCCTGGAGTACCGTGTTAGCGGGAGGAACCGAGCAGTACTTC	CAWSTVLAGGTEQYF
TRBV4-2	.	.	TRBJ2-7	13	TGTGCCAGCAGCCAAGATTTCTACTACGAGCAGTACTTC	CASSQDFYYEQYF
TRBV18	.	once	TRBJ1-1	13	TGTGCCAGCTCACCAGCAGGGAACACTGAAGCTTTCTTT	CASSPAGNTEAFF
TRBV6-6	.	.	TRBJ1-3	16	TGTGCCAGCAGTTACTCGCAGGGGAGCTCTGGAAACACCATATATTTT	CASSYSQGSSGNTIYF
TRBV28	TRBD2	.	TRBJ2-1	15	TGTGCCAGCAGTTCCATGACTAGCGGGAGCAATGAGCAGTTCTTC	CASSSMTSGSNEQFF
TRBV21-1	.	.	TRBJ1-1	15	TGTGCCAGCAGCAACGGTCGGGGAGAGAACACTGAAGCTTTCTTT	CASSNGRGENTEAFF
TRBV6-1	.	.	TRBJ1-5	12	TGTGCCAGCAGTGAGGCCACACGGCCCCAGCATTTT	CASSEATRPQHF
TRBV4-1	TRBD1	once	TRBJ1-4	15	TGCGCCAGCAGCTTATGGACAGGGAATAATGAAAAACTGTTTTTT	CASSLWTGNNEKLFF
TRBV30	.	.	TRBJ2-1	11	TGTGCCTGGAGTGGAGAGAATGAGCAGTTCTTC	CAWSGENEQFF
TRBV6-5	.	.	TRBJ1-3	13	TGTGCCAGCACAGCGGACTCGGGAAACACCATATATTTT	CASTADSGNTIYF
TRBV28	TRBD1	.	TRBJ1-2	14	TGTGCCAGCAGTTCTACAGGGGGGTCGCAGGGCTACACCTTC	CASSSTGGSQGYTF
TRBV7-6	.	few	TRBJ1-1	13	TGTGCCAGCAGCCCAGCGGGCAGGGTTGAAGCTTTCTTT	CASSPAGRVEAFF
TRBV25-1	TRBD1	.	TRBJ2-6	17	TGTGCCAGCAGTGGACCAGGGGGCGCTTCTGGGGCCAACGTCCTGACTTTC	CASSGPGGASGANVLTF
TRBV10-3	.	.	TRBJ2-3	15	TGTGCCATCAGTGACGGTAGCACTAGCACAGATACGCAGTATTTT	CAISDGSTSTDTQYF
TRBV10-1	TRBD2	.	TRBJ2-1	19	TGCGCCAGCAGTGGGCCAGGGACTAGCGGGTTAAGCTCCTACAATGAGCAGTTCTTC	CASSGPGTSGLSSYNEQFF
TRBV5-6	.	.	TRBJ1-2	14	TGTGCCAGCAGTGGGCAGGGGACTAACTATGGCTACACCTTC	CASSGQGTNYGYTF
TRBV28	.	.	TRBJ2-2	17	TGTGCCAGCAGTGGCCCAAGGACTACACTTTACACCGGGGAGCTGTTTTTT	CASSGPRTTLYTGELFF
TRBV28	.	few	TRBJ1-2	14	TGTGCCAGCAGTTTGTCAGGGGAGATAGGTGGCTACACCTTC	CASSLSGEIGGYTF
TRBV11-2	.	.	TRBJ2-7	15	TGTGCCAGCAGCTTAGGCACAGGGAACTACTACGAGCAGTACTTC	CASSLGTGNYYEQYF
TRBV15	.	.	TRBJ1-2	14	TGTGCCACCAGCAGATCCTCAGGGAACTATGGCTACACCTTC	CATSRSSGNYGYTF
TRBV6-6	.	.	TRBJ1-2	14	TGTGCCACGTCCGGTGCGGGGCTCTCGGGTGGCTACACCTTC	CATSGAGLSGGYTF
TRBV6-5	.	.	TRBJ1-1	15	TGTGCCAGCAGTTACAGTTTTGACTGGAACACTGAAGCTTTCTTT	CASSYSFDWNTEAFF
TRBV2	TRBD1	.	TRBJ1-4	13	TGTGCCATCCGGACAGGGTCGGATGAAAAACTGTTTTTT	CAIRTGSDEKLFF
TRBV10-3	.	.	TRBJ1-2	14	TGTGCCATCAGTTTATCGAGCACCTTCTATGGCTACACCTTC	CAISLSSTFYGYTF
TRBV28	.	once	TRBJ1-5	14	TGTGCCAGCAGTTTAGGGGACACAAATCAGCCCCAGCATTTT	CASSLGDTNQPQHF
TRBV30	TRBD1	.	TRBJ1-5	17	TGTGCCTGGAGTCCAACCAGGGGGCCGGGGAGCAATCAGCCCCAGCATTTT	CAWSPTRGPGSNQPQHF
TRBV4-3	.	.	TRBJ2-1	12	TGCGCCAGCAGCCAAAACCAGGGGGAGCAGTTCTTC	CASSQNQGEQFF
TRBV6-1	.	.	TRBJ2-2	14	TGTGCCAGCAGTGATAATGAGGAGATCGGGGAGCTGTTTTTT	CASSDNEEIGELFF
TRBV5-1	.	.	TRBJ2-5	15	TGCGCCAGCAGCCCGGGGGACAGTTCTAGAGGGACCCAGTACTTC	CASSPGDSSRGTQYF
TRBV28	TRBD1	.	TRBJ2-7	16	TGTGCCAGCAGTTTATTTCATTGGACAGGGGACTACGAGCAGTACTTC	CASSLFHWTGDYEQYF
TRBV6-1	TRBD2	.	TRBJ2-7	15	TGTGCCAGCGGTGTTGGGACTAGCGCACTCTACGAGCAGTACTTC	CASGVGTSALYEQYF
TRBV10-3	.	.	TRBJ2-3	12	TGTGCCATCATGGCCCAGGGGGATACGCAGTATTTT	CAIMAQGDTQYF
TRBV15	TRBD2	.	TRBJ2-1	19	TGTGCCACCAGCAGAGATCATCTGACTAGCGGGAGTAAGGCCAATGAGCAGTTCTTC	CATSRDHLTSGSKANEQFF